Listed here are 23 T cell receptor beta chains from one sample, sequenced in a study of T cell repertoires in cytomegalovirus infection. MiXCR, applied by TCRdb to the reads, yields one record per CDR3 protein. The data contain about 530,000 distinct CDR3 sequences, 26% of them singletons. The sequencing input was PBMCs. Receptors were obtained from a human donor in good health (CMV status not recorded). Some clones in this sample may be carry-over from other donors' samples.

This chain links TRBV28 with TRBJ1-2; D is perhaps TRBD1 (5 bases). CDR3 length: 14 residues. Germline V gene data show CDR1 as MDHEN and CDR2 as SYDVKM. Trimming took off 6 bases at V and 0 bases at J, with 11 bases between the two ends. CDR3 bases: TGTGCCAGCAGATGGGGGAGGGCTAACTATGGCTACACCTTC. It codes for CASRWGRANYGYTF.

This clonotype occurred a few times. This chain joins TRBV14 and TRBJ2-3; no definite D call. Trimming cost V 1 base and J 2 bases, with 10 bases left between them. The CDR3 spans 15 residues. Per the germline V gene, CDR1 is SGHDN and CDR2 is FVKESK. CDR3: CASSQGPHATDTQYF. Written as DNA, the CDR3 is TGTGCCAGCAGCCAAGGACCACACGCCACAGATACGCAGTATTTT.

The chain carries TRBV18 and TRBJ2-2, with a tentative D call TRBD1 (5 bases). Deletions cut 2 bases from V and 1 base from J, with 11 bases between. The CDR3 sequence is 16 residues long. Germline lookup yields CDR1 KGHSH and CDR2 LQKENI. The CDR3 DNA is TGTGCCAGCTCACCAATAAGGGGCCAGAACACCGGGGAGCTGTTTTTT. It encodes CASSPIRGQNTGELFF. Supplemented by reference TRBV18 and TRBJ2-2, the full variable domain reads NAGVMQNPRHLVRRRGQEARLRCSPMKGHSHVYWYRQLPEEGLKFMVYLQKENIIDESGMPKERFSAEFPKEGPSILRIQQVVRGDSAAYFCASSPIRGQNTGELFFGEGSRLTVL.

This clonotype was seen repeatedly, ten times or more. J is TRBJ1-5 and V is TRBV19, with a possible D match to TRBD1 (5 bases). Germline V gene data show CDR1 as LNHDA and CDR2 as SQIVND (reference sequence). The germline V and J ends were trimmed by 8 bases and 2 bases, with 10 bases remaining between them. The CDR3 is 13 residues long. The CDR3 region has the DNA TGTGCCAGTTTGGGCAGGGGCAATCAGCCCCAGCATTTT. Protein sequence: CASLGRGNQPQHF.

The chain carries TRBV6-2 or TRBV6-3 and TRBJ2-1; D unresolved. The length of the CDR3 is 13 residues. In germline, CDR1 is MNHEY, CDR2 SVGEGT. V dropped 0 bases and J dropped 7 bases, with 7 bases sitting between them. CDR3 region: CASSYSHPNEQFF. CDR3 coding DNA: TGTGCCAGCAGTTACTCCCACCCGAATGAGCAGTTCTTC.

This chain uses TRBV5-6 with TRBJ2-1; 8 nucleotides match TRBD2. V shed 4 bases, J shed 3 bases, and the junction held 9 bases outside the gene matches. The CDR3 is 16 residues long. CDR1 is SGHDT, CDR2 YYEEEE, per germline. For the CDR3, the DNA is TGTGCCAGCAGCCATGCACCTAGCGGGCTCTACAATGAGCAGTTCTTC. Its translation is CASSHAPSGLYNEQFF.

Only a few counts were recorded for this clonotype. The chain employs TRBV7-9 and TRBJ2-1, with 7 bases that match TRBD1. This CDR3 spans 13 amino acids. V lost 5 bases, J lost 9 bases, and 7 bases stayed unmatched. Germline V gene sequence: CDR1 SEHNR, CDR2 FQNEAQ (reference sequence). CDR3 bases: TGTGCCAGCAGCCCCAGACAGGGCGGTGAGCAGTTCTTC. As protein: CASSPRQGGEQFF. Drawing the rest from reference TRBV7-9 and TRBJ2-1, the complete variable domain is DTGVSQNPRHKITKRGQNVTFRCDPISEHNRLYWYRQTLGQGPEFLTYFQNEAQLEKSRLLSDRFSAERPKGSFSTLEIQRTEQGDSAMYLCASSPRQGGEQFFGPGTRLTVL.

The genes are TRBV19 and TRBJ2-1, with D unclear. Trimming pared 7 bases from V and 4 bases from J, leaving 17 bases between. The length of the CDR3 is 15 residues. Germline loops: CDR1 LNHDA, CDR2 SQIVND (reference sequence). The DNA of the CDR3 is TGTGCCAGTAATAGGATCCCGGCCGGGTACAATGAGCAGTTCTTC. Its protein is CASNRIPAGYNEQFF.

V gene TRBV18 combines with J gene TRBJ2-1, with 12 bases fitting TRBD2. Germline CDR1 reads KGHSH; CDR2 reads LQKENI. The V gene end was trimmed by 3 bases and the J gene end by 8 bases; junction bases not matched to a gene: 5. The CDR3 has 15 residues. CDR3 in amino acids: CASSPGLAGRYEQFF. CDR3 in DNA: TGTGCCAGCTCACCCGGACTAGCGGGACGCTATGAGCAGTTCTTC.

This clonotype was counted at least ten times. The chain joins TRBV20-1 to TRBJ2-3; 9 positions match TRBD2. Trimming removed 1 base from V and 0 bases from J; junction bases left unmatched: 11. CDR1 is DFQATT and CDR2 is SNEGSKA in the germline V gene (reference sequence). This CDR3 is 18 amino acids long. As DNA, the CDR3 is TGCAGTGCTAGAGCAAAAGCGGGAGGTTCCCCTAGCACAGATACGCAGTATTTT. The encoded protein is CSARAKAGGSPSTDTQYF.

This clonotype showed up many times. The chain combines TRBV7-9 with TRBJ1-6; D is ambiguous. Trimming left V 4 bases short and J 4 bases short, with 8 bases between. There are 14 residues in the CDR3. CDR1 and CDR2 from the germline V gene are SEHNR and FQNEAQ (reference sequence). As DNA, the CDR3 is TGTGCCAGCAGCTACGACACTTATAATTCACCCCTCCACTTT. Its translation is CASSYDTYNSPLHF.

This clonotype was seen at least ten times. This rearrangement joins TRBV7-2 to TRBJ2-1, with D perhaps TRBD2 (5 bases). The length of the CDR3 is 15 residues. The germline CDR1 and CDR2 sequences are SGHTA and FQGNSA. V dropped 5 bases and J dropped 9 bases, with 20 bases sitting between them. The DNA of the CDR3 is TGTGCCAGCAGCCCAAGCGGAACCACCGCCAGTGAGCAGTTCTTC. Amino acids: CASSPSGTTASEQFF.

This clonotype was detected a few times. The J gene is TRBJ1-4, the V gene TRBV5-8; possibly TRBD1 for D (5 bases). The germline V gene encodes CDR1 SGHTS and CDR2 YDEGEE. Trimming stripped 6 bases from V and 4 bases from J, with 13 bases between. The CDR3 spans 14 residues. DNA for the CDR3: TGTGCCAGCACCCTAATGGGACTTAATGAAAAACTGTTTTTT. Protein: CASTLMGLNEKLFF.

The CDR3 spells CASSLDRGRAQYV. The CDR3 DNA reads as TGTGCCAGCAGCTTAGATCGCGGGAGGGCCCAGTACGTC. The V gene is TRBV7-2, the J gene TRBJ2-7; 9 bases line up with TRBD2. The CDR3 is made up of 13 amino acids. Germline CDR1 and CDR2: SGHTA and FQGNSA. V lost 1 base to trimming and J lost 10 bases; unmatched junction nucleotides: 5.

The table lists this clonotype with many counts. The chain employs TRBV7-9 and TRBJ1-6, with D possibly being TRBD1 (6 bases). Germline values: CDR1 SEHNR, CDR2 FQNEAQ (reference sequence). V was cut by 5 bases and J by 7 bases, with 18 bases left in between. The CDR3 sequence is 16 residues long. CDR3 DNA sequence: TGTGCCAGCAGCCCAGCAGGAACAGGGAAGAATTCACCCCTCCACTTT. Residues: CASSPAGTGKNSPLHF.

At least ten counts were recorded for this clonotype. This rearrangement joins TRBV6-5 to TRBJ2-3; 9 nucleotides agree with TRBD2. CDR3 length: 15 residues. From germline, CDR1 is MNHEY and CDR2 SVGAGI. V trimming: 2 bases; J trimming: 6 bases; junction bases outside the gene matches: 6. The chain's CDR3 is CASSYRGTSRDTQYF. In DNA form, the CDR3 reads TGTGCCAGCAGTTACAGGGGGACTAGCAGGGATACGCAGTATTTT.

This clonotype has more than one count but fewer than ten. The chain combines TRBV7-2 with TRBJ2-3; D is possibly TRBD1 or TRBD2 (5 bases each). The CDR3 sequence is 14 residues long. Trimming stripped 1 base from V and 6 bases from J, with 11 bases between. Per the germline V gene, CDR1 is SGHTA and CDR2 is FQGNSA. This CDR3 is CASSLVRWGDTQYF. The CDR3 bases are TGTGCCAGCAGCTTAGTCCGATGGGGGGATACGCAGTATTTT. The whole variable domain, remainder taken from reference TRBV7-2 and TRBJ2-3, is GAGVSQSPSNKVTEKGKDVELRCDPISGHTALYWYRQSLGQGLEFLIYFQGNSAPDKSGLPSDRFSAERTGGSVSTLTIQRTQQEDSAVYLCASSLVRWGDTQYFGPGTRLTVL.

At least ten counts were recorded for this clonotype. The chain has TRBV7-2 and TRBJ1-2; possible D gene TRBD1, 5 bases. The germline V gene encodes CDR1 SGHTA and CDR2 FQGNSA. V lost 2 bases, J lost 2 bases, and 9 bases lay in between. This CDR3 has 14 amino acids. The CDR3 DNA is TGTGCCAGCAGCTTAATGGGGCTGAACTATGGCTACACCTTC. The encoded protein is CASSLMGLNYGYTF.

The CDR3 DNA sequence: TGTGCCAGCAGCCGGACCAGGTCAGGGGGAAGCTATGGCTACACCTTC. Protein: CASSRTRSGGSYGYTF. The rearrangement uses TRBV5-6 and TRBJ1-2; TRBD1 matches 7 bases. The CDR3 has 16 amino acids. Germline trimming cut 4 bases from V and 4 bases from J; bases unmatched to any gene: 13. Germline V gives CDR1 SGHDT, CDR2 YYEEEE.

This clonotype was counted a few times. The genes are TRBV28 and TRBJ2-7; D perhaps matches TRBD1 (6 bases). The CDR3 is 13 residues long. Trimming pared 6 bases from V and 3 bases from J, leaving 12 bases between. Germline V gene data show CDR1 as MDHEN and CDR2 as SYDVKM. The CDR3 here is CASRTGQRYEQYF. CDR3 nucleotide sequence: TGTGCCAGCAGGACAGGCCAACGCTACGAGCAGTACTTC.

The chain combines TRBV10-3 with TRBJ1-5; unclear D gene. The CDR3 loop spans 16 amino acids. The germline V gene encodes CDR1 ENHRY and CDR2 SYGVKD. Trimming shortened V by 6 bases and J by 5 bases, and 20 bases separated the two germline ends. Here the CDR3 reads CAIRAERASGHQPQHF. The CDR3 coding sequence is TGTGCCATCAGGGCTGAAAGGGCGAGTGGTCATCAGCCCCAGCATTTT.

The V and J genes are TRBV5-1 and TRBJ2-3; TRBD2 agrees at 7 bases. The germline V gene encodes CDR1 SGHRS and CDR2 YFSETQ. V was clipped by 0 bases and J by 2 bases; unmatched bases: 6. CDR3 length equals 16 residues. This CDR3 is CASSLASGGFTDTQYF. In DNA, the CDR3 is TGCGCCAGCAGCTTGGCTAGCGGCGGCTTCACAGATACGCAGTATTTT.

At least ten counts were recorded for this clonotype. This chain links TRBV7-9 with TRBJ2-7; D uncertain. Per germline, CDR1 SEHNR and CDR2 FQNEAQ (reference sequence). V lost 5 bases and J lost 6, with 11 bases in between. This CDR3 region has 12 residues. Here the CDR3 DNA reads TGTGCCAGCAGCCCTCTGCCCGGCGAGCAGTACTTC. Translated: CASSPLPGEQYF.